These 27 T cell receptor beta chains share one sample of origin, sequenced in a study of T cell changes during pregnancy in multiple sclerosis (dated by TCRdb to the late 2010s). The library came from the immunoSEQ multiplex PCR assay. The immuneACCESS repertoire file appears here via TCRdb, limited to in-frame rearrangements. These files lack a portion of the clones; in checked studies, under half of the deficit traces to unresolved V genes, and the cause of the others is not known. This sample has tens of thousands of clones in its table, and about 91% of those were observed once. The top ten hold roughly 0.46% of the sample. The input for sequencing was CD4+ T cells from peripheral blood mononuclear cells, taken after pregnancy. The receptor set was obtained from a female donor with multiple sclerosis, enrolled in a pregnancy study.

The chain is built from TRBV7-9 and TRBJ1-2; TRBD1 is a possible D gene (5 bases). The CDR3 has 13 amino acids. Per the germline V gene, CDR1 is SEHNR and CDR2 is FQNEAQ (reference sequence). V lost 1 base and J 6 bases, leaving 9 bases between the germline ends. The CDR3 bases are TGTGCCAGCAGCTTAGGCAGGGTGGATGGCTACACCTTC. Its translation is CASSLGRVDGYTF.

The chain uses TRBV7-3 and TRBJ2-1; TRBD2 matches at 10 bases. Trimming at V came to 5 bases and at J to 2 bases, leaving 3 bases not matched to a gene. This CDR3 comprises 15 residues. Germline V lookup: CDR1 SGHTA, CDR2 FQGTGA. For the CDR3, the DNA is TGTGCCAGCAGCGGGGGACTAGCGACCTACAATGAGCAGTTCTTC. Translating it yields CASSGGLATYNEQFF.

Only one count was recorded for this clone. The rearrangement uses TRBV19 and TRBJ2-2; TRBD2 matches at 12 bases. Trimming at V came to 4 bases and at J to 6 bases, leaving 12 bases not matched to a gene. CDR1 and CDR2 from the germline V gene are LNHDA and SQIVND (reference sequence). The CDR3 covers 18 residues. The CDR3 reads CASSTRGTGTSGSGELFF. Written as DNA, the CDR3 is TGTGCCAGTAGTACCCGGGGGACCGGGACTAGCGGGTCCGGGGAGCTGTTTTTT. The whole variable domain, filled in from reference TRBV19 and TRBJ2-2, reads DGGITQSPKYLFRKEGQNVTLSCEQNLNHDAMYWYRQDPGQGLRLIYYSQIVNDFQKGDIAEGYSVSREKKESFPLTVTSAQKNPTAFYLCASSTRGTGTSGSGELFFGEGSRLTVL.

V and J are TRBV9 and TRBJ2-3; no firm D call. V lost 4 bases and J 2 bases, leaving 5 bases between the germline ends. Per the germline V gene, CDR1 is SGDLS and CDR2 is YYNGEE. This CDR3 contains 12 residues. The CDR3 region has the DNA TGTGCCAGCAGCTCCCTCACAGATACGCAGTATTTT. Amino acids: CASSSLTDTQYF.

The chain links TRBV10-3 to TRBJ2-2, with 10 bases lining up with TRBD1. The CDR3 runs 15 residues. CDR1 is ENHRY and CDR2 is SYGVKD in the germline V gene. The V and J ends lost 6 bases and 3 bases, in that order; junction bases with no gene match: 4. The CDR3 coding sequence is TGTGCCATCAGCCGACAGGGGGCAGACACCGGGGAGCTGTTTTTT. It encodes CAISRQGADTGELFF.

V and J are TRBV5-1 and TRBJ1-6; 7 nucleotides agree with TRBD1. V shed 3 bases, J shed 0 bases, and the junction held 12 bases outside the gene matches. This CDR3 is built from 19 residues. Germline lookup yields CDR1 SGHRS and CDR2 YFSETQ. The CDR3 nucleotides are TGCGCCAGCAGCTCGGGTAGACCGGGACAGAGCTCCTATAATTCACCCCTCCACTTT. As protein: CASSSGRPGQSSYNSPLHF.

The chain is built from TRBV6-5 and TRBJ2-1; D ambiguous. The CDR3 contains 13 residues. The ends were cut back, 6 bases at V and 7 bases at J, with 13 bases in the middle. The germline V gene has CDR1 MNHEY and CDR2 SVGAGI. The CDR3 nucleotides read TGTGCCAGCAGCCCCCTCATCCTAAATGAGCAGTTCTTC. This sequence encodes CASSPLILNEQFF.

The CDR3 region is CAWSSNEKLFF. CDR3 bases: TGTGCCTGGAGTAGCAATGAAAAACTGTTTTTT. The rearrangement uses TRBV30 and TRBJ1-4; no clear D gene. This CDR3 has 11 residues. Germline-derived CDR1 and CDR2 are GTSNPN and SVGIG (reference sequence). V lost 2 bases to trimming and J lost 5 bases, with 3 bases between them.

The rearrangement uses TRBV5-1 and TRBJ2-7; 8 positions match TRBD1. Germline trimming cut 4 bases from V and 2 bases from J; bases unmatched to any gene: 11. CDR3 length: 16 residues. Germline V lookup: CDR1 SGHRS, CDR2 YFSETQ. The CDR3 DNA reads TGCGCCAGCAGCGACATCAGGGGGCCCACTCCCTACGAGCAGTACTTC. Translated: CASSDIRGPTPYEQYF.

V gene TRBV12-5 combines with J gene TRBJ2-7, with a weak D call TRBD1 (5 bases). Germline CDR1 reads LGHNT; CDR2 reads FRNRAP. V was pared by 4 bases and J by 2 bases, with 9 bases between. The CDR3 covers 13 residues. The CDR3 DNA sequence: TGTGCTAGTGGTTCGGACACCACCTACGAGCAGTACTTC. This gives the protein CASGSDTTYEQYF.

This clone was counted once. The chain carries TRBV5-8 and TRBJ2-2; D might be TRBD1 (6 bases). CDR1 is SGHTS and CDR2 is YDEGEE in the germline V gene. The V end was cut by 3 bases, the J end by 3 bases, with 15 bases between. There are 16 residues in the CDR3. The CDR3 loop is CASSYLPGTYTGELFF. DNA of the CDR3: TGTGCCAGCAGCTACTTGCCGGGGACATACACCGGGGAGCTGTTTTTT. Supplemented by reference TRBV5-8 and TRBJ2-2, the full variable domain reads EAGVTQSPTHLIKTRGQQATLRCSPISGHTSVYWYQQALGLGLQFLLWYDEGEERNRGNFPPRFSGRQFPNYSSELNVNALELEDSALYLCASSYLPGTYTGELFFGEGSRLTVL.

In its sample, this clone was seen a few times. V gene TRBV19 combines with J gene TRBJ2-2; TRBD2 matches 7 bases. Germline V gives CDR1 LNHDA, CDR2 SQIVND (reference sequence). This CDR3 has 17 residues. J was trimmed by 0 bases and V by 7 bases; bases with no gene match: 11. The CDR3: CASTFRTGTTNTGELFF. In DNA, the CDR3 is TGTGCCAGTACCTTTCGTACCGGGACTACGAACACCGGGGAGCTGTTTTTT.

This rearrangement joins TRBV10-3 to TRBJ2-1, with a weak D call TRBD1 (5 bases). The germline V gene encodes CDR1 ENHRY and CDR2 SYGVKD. The V gene lost 5 bases and the J gene lost 5 bases, with 16 bases spanning the gap. This CDR3 contains 15 residues. CDR3 in amino acids: CAISKGQGSHNEQFF. The CDR3 DNA sequence: TGTGCCATCAGTAAGGGGCAGGGATCCCACAATGAGCAGTTCTTC.

The V call is TRBV19, the J call TRBJ1-4, with 8 bases identical to TRBD1. The germline gives CDR1 LNHDA, CDR2 SQIVND (reference sequence). The CDR3 runs 15 residues. Losses at the gene ends were 2 bases for V and 8 bases for J; bases not matched to a gene: 7. The CDR3 loop is CASSIFGQGGEKLFF. The CDR3 DNA follows: TGTGCCAGTAGTATATTTGGACAGGGAGGAGAAAAACTGTTTTTT.

The chain employs TRBV5-1 and TRBJ2-1; D perhaps matches TRBD1 (5 bases). V was pared by 0 bases and J by 4 bases, with 14 bases between. The CDR3 totals 16 residues. CDR1 and CDR2 (germline): SGHRS, YFSETQ. In DNA form, the CDR3 reads TGCGCCAGCAGCTTGGACGACAGAGTAAGGTACAATGAGCAGTTCTTC. Its protein is CASSLDDRVRYNEQFF. Filled out from reference TRBV5-1 and TRBJ2-1, the complete variable domain reads KAGVTQTPRYLIKTRGQQVTLSCSPISGHRSVSWYQQTPGQGLQFLFEYFSETQRNKGNFPGRFSGRQFSNSRSEMNVSTLELGDSALYLCASSLDDRVRYNEQFFGPGTRLTVL.

The rearrangement uses TRBV5-1 and TRBJ1-1; 7 nucleotides align to TRBD1. CDR1 and CDR2 (germline): SGHRS, YFSETQ. The V and J ends lost 5 bases and 3 bases, in that order; junction bases with no gene match: 7. CDR3 length: 14 amino acids. The CDR3 sequence is CASRQGRLDTEAFF. CDR3 in DNA: TGCGCCAGCAGACAGGGGCGGTTAGACACTGAAGCTTTCTTT.

Worth noting for this clone: This CDR3 is also generated by other DNA sequences in the sample. V is TRBV18 and J is TRBJ2-7, with TRBD1 matching over 7 bases. CDR3 length equals 13 residues. Germline trimming cut 3 bases from V and 3 bases from J; bases unmatched to any gene: 2. Germline loops: CDR1 KGHSH, CDR2 LQKENI. The CDR3 sequence: CASSPGQDYEQYF. In DNA, the CDR3 is TGTGCCAGCTCACCCGGACAGGACTACGAGCAGTACTTC.

The rearrangement joins TRBV20-1 to TRBJ2-7; the D gene is possibly TRBD2 (5 bases). This CDR3 comprises 11 residues. CDR1 is DFQATT and CDR2 is SNEGSKA in the germline V gene (reference sequence). The germline V and J ends were trimmed by 6 bases and 5 bases, with 11 bases remaining between them. The CDR3 here is CSAATGDEQYF. As DNA, the CDR3 is TGCAGTGCCGCCACCGGGGACGAGCAGTACTTC.

This chain links TRBV14 with TRBJ1-1, with a tentative D call TRBD1 (5 bases). V lost 0 bases and J lost 7, with 21 bases in between. Germline CDR1 is SGHDN and CDR2 is FVKESK. The CDR3 contains 17 residues. The chain's CDR3 is CASSQDAGETARIEAFF. CDR3 bases: TGTGCCAGCAGCCAAGATGCGGGGGAGACAGCGAGGATTGAAGCTTTCTTT.

This clone was seen a single time. The V call is TRBV5-1, the J call TRBJ2-5, with 9 bases aligning to TRBD1. The CDR3 runs 15 residues. Germline lookup yields CDR1 SGHRS and CDR2 YFSETQ. Trimming at V came to 4 bases and at J to 1 base, leaving 5 bases not matched to a gene. DNA of the CDR3: TGCGCCAGCAGCCGCGGACAGGGGTCCCAAGAGACCCAGTACTTC. It is translated as CASSRGQGSQETQYF. Full variable domain (remainder filled in from reference TRBV5-1 and TRBJ2-5): KAGVTQTPRYLIKTRGQQVTLSCSPISGHRSVSWYQQTPGQGLQFLFEYFSETQRNKGNFPGRFSGRQFSNSRSEMNVSTLELGDSALYLCASSRGQGSQETQYFGPGTRLLVL.

The V gene is TRBV2, the J gene TRBJ2-2, with a tentative D call TRBD2 (5 bases). V was shortened by 0 bases and J by 1 base, with 9 bases between the two germline ends. Germline V gene lookup returns CDR1 SNHLY and CDR2 FYNNEI. The CDR3 covers 16 residues. The CDR3 coding sequence is TGTGCCAGCAGTGAAGCGCCGGGGTTGAACACCGGGGAGCTGTTTTTT. This translates into CASSEAPGLNTGELFF.

This chain links TRBV7-2 with TRBJ1-3; 7 bases agree with TRBD1. CDR1 and CDR2 from the germline V gene are SGHTA and FQGNSA. The trim removed 2 bases at V and 0 bases at J, leaving 4 bases unmatched. The CDR3 covers 16 residues. This CDR3 is CASSLKGGSSGNTIYF. The CDR3, as DNA: TGTGCCAGCAGCTTAAAAGGGGGCAGCTCTGGAAACACCATATATTTT.

The chain employs TRBV5-1 and TRBJ1-1, with 8 positions matching TRBD1. The CDR3 has 18 amino acids. Germline values: CDR1 SGHRS, CDR2 YFSETQ. V lost 4 bases to trimming and J lost 1 base; unmatched junction nucleotides: 15. Written as DNA, the CDR3 is TGCGCCAGCAGCCCTCCCAAGACAGGGGCGAAATGGAACACTGAAGCTTTCTTT. This codes for CASSPPKTGAKWNTEAFF.

The genes are TRBV5-7 and TRBJ1-1; TRBD1 is a possible D gene (6 bases). TRBV5-7 is an ORF; its function is uncertain. This CDR3 is 12 amino acids long. V dropped 8 bases and J dropped 2 bases, with 10 bases sitting between them. The CDR3, as DNA: TGTGCCAGAGGGGGGGGCAACACTGAAGCTTTCTTT. Its translation: CARGGGNTEAFF.

J is TRBJ2-5 and V is TRBV18, with 10 positions matching TRBD1. V shed 3 bases and J 4 bases; nucleotides not matched to a gene: 5. CDR1 KGHSH and CDR2 LQKENI come from the germline V gene. The CDR3 totals 15 residues. CDR3 in DNA: TGTGCCAGCTCACCTATAGGACAGGGGGGAGAGACCCAGTACTTC. Residues: CASSPIGQGGETQYF.

The chain is built from TRBV7-9 and TRBJ2-2, with D possibly matching TRBD1 (6 bases). The CDR3 consists of 18 residues. The V gene lost 1 base and the J gene lost 0 bases, with 15 bases spanning the gap. Germline lookup yields CDR1 SEHNR and CDR2 FQNEAQ (reference sequence). The CDR3 region is CASSLEWFGTSNTGELFF. Here the CDR3 DNA reads TGTGCCAGCAGCTTAGAATGGTTCGGGACATCGAACACCGGGGAGCTGTTTTTT.

The chain uses TRBV6-5 and TRBJ2-3; TRBD2 might be the D (6 bases). The length of the CDR3 is 15 residues. The V gene lost 4 bases and the J gene lost 3 bases, with 14 bases spanning the gap. Looked up from germline, CDR1 is MNHEY and CDR2 is SVGAGI. In DNA form, the CDR3 reads TGTGCCAGCAGTTCCACCGGGAGTTTGACAGATACGCAGTATTTT. As protein: CASSSTGSLTDTQYF.